The 10 T cell receptor beta chains below all came from one sample that was sequenced in a study of CD8+CD57+ T cells in acquired aplastic anemia. Sequencing involved patients with CD8+CD57+ cell expansion previously shown by flow cytometry. TCR beta VDJ combinations and CDR3 sequences were profiled from genomic DNA. TCRdb fed the reads into MiXCR, producing one record per CDR3 protein. The data show hundreds of thousands of distinct CDR3 sequences, 56% seen once. The sequenced material came from sorted CD4+, CD8+, or CD8+CD57+ T cells (not recorded which) from PBMCs. The source is a human donor with aplastic anemia.

This chain uses TRBV7-9 with TRBJ2-5; D not resolved. The V gene's germline CDR1 is SEHNR and CDR2 FQNEAQ (reference sequence). The V gene lost 5 bases and the J gene lost 5 bases, with 15 bases spanning the gap. The CDR3 runs to 14 residues. CDR3 sequence: CASSPPLRMETQYF. The CDR3 DNA follows: TGTGCCAGCAGCCCCCCCCTAAGGATGGAGACCCAGTACTTC.

Of note for this clonotype: At one boundary the junction diverges from the germline segment, which might be a read error. J is TRBJ1-6 and V is TRBV7-2; D perhaps matches TRBD1 (5 bases). Per germline, CDR1 SGHTA and CDR2 FQGNSA. CDR3 length: 17 residues. The DNA for the CDR3 is TGTGCCAGCAGCTTCCACAGAGACAGCTCCTACAATTCACCCCTCCACTTT. Encoded protein: CASSFHRDSSYNSPLHF.

This clonotype was counted once. The junction departs from the called germline gene at one end, perhaps through a read error. The chain couples TRBV15 to TRBJ2-3; no reliable D call. The CDR3 totals 15 residues. Germline CDR1 reads LNHNV; CDR2 reads YYDKDF (reference sequence). The DNA of the CDR3 is TGTGCCACCGGCAGAGAGTCTGGGGGCACAGATACGCAGTATTTT. Its protein is CATGRESGGTDTQYF.

This clonotype appeared many times. CDR3 nucleotide sequence: TGCAGTGCTAGATATCGCCTAGATAAAGAGACCCAGTACTTC. Translated: CSARYRLDKETQYF. The chain recombines TRBV20-1 with TRBJ2-5; D gene uncertain. This CDR3 region has 14 residues. Germline CDR1 reads DFQATT; CDR2 reads SNEGSKA (reference sequence). Trimming took 2 bases from V and 3 from J, leaving 13 bases between them.

The chain uses TRBV19 and TRBJ1-2, with D unclear. V was pared by 4 bases and J by 1 base, with 13 bases between. The CDR3 spans 15 residues. Germline-derived CDR1 and CDR2 are LNHDA and SQIVND (reference sequence). CDR3 amino acids: CASSTDVNLNYGYTF. The DNA of the CDR3 is TGTGCCAGTAGTACTGACGTAAACCTTAACTATGGCTACACCTTC. Complete variable domain (other parts from reference TRBV19 and TRBJ1-2): DGGITQSPKYLFRKEGQNVTLSCEQNLNHDAMYWYRQDPGQGLRLIYYSQIVNDFQKGDIAEGYSVSREKKESFPLTVTSAQKNPTAFYLCASSTDVNLNYGYTFGSGTRLTVV.

This clonotype was detected ten times or more. V gene TRBV5-1 combines with J gene TRBJ2-7; TRBD1 or TRBD2 may be the D gene (5 bases each). CDR1 is SGHRS and CDR2 is YFSETQ in the germline V gene. The CDR3 runs to 14 residues. Deletions cut 1 base from V and 2 bases from J, with 10 bases between. CDR3 nucleotide sequence: TGCGCCAGCAGCTTGACGGGGCAGACCTACGAGCAGTACTTC. This codes for CASSLTGQTYEQYF.

The chain joins TRBV29-1 to TRBJ2-5, with 9 nucleotides matching TRBD1. The trim removed 7 bases at V and 4 bases at J, leaving 10 bases unmatched. Germline loops: CDR1 SQVTM, CDR2 ANQGSEA. The CDR3 has 14 amino acids. The CDR3 nucleotides are TGCAGCGCAATCCCGGGGACAGGGCTAGAGACCCAGTACTTC. This codes for CSAIPGTGLETQYF.

For this clonotype: The DNA is left out, because the CDR3 cannot be placed on it with certainty; the CDR3 is given as TCRdb lists it. V usage is TRBV7-9 and J usage is TRBJ1-1. The CDR3 sequence runs 20 residues, both termini included. The germline V gene has CDR1 SEHNR and CDR2 FQNEAQ (reference sequence). The CDR3 loop reads CASSSTWEGQYFGPGTEAFF.

Comments on this clonotype: Sequence at one end of the junction differs from germline and may be a read error. The chain employs TRBV2 and TRBJ1-1; D is perhaps TRBD1 (6 bases). Per the germline V gene, CDR1 is SNHLY and CDR2 is FYNNEI. This CDR3 contains 12 residues. For the CDR3, the DNA is TGTGCCAGCACCTTTAGGGGGTTGCAAGCTCTCTTT. Residues: CASTFRGLQALF.

The gene calls are TRBV7-2 and TRBJ2-3; 9 bases align to TRBD2. Trimming at V came to 1 base and at J to 0 bases, leaving 8 bases not matched to a gene. This CDR3 is built from 18 residues. Per germline, CDR1 SGHTA and CDR2 FQGNSA. CDR3 coding DNA: TGTGCCAGCAGCTTAGGGCTAGCGGGATCGGCTAGCACAGATACGCAGTATTTT. Translated, it gives CASSLGLAGSASTDTQYF. Full variable domain (outside the CDR3, taken from reference TRBV7-2 and TRBJ2-3): GAGVSQSPSNKVTEKGKDVELRCDPISGHTALYWYRQSLGQGLEFLIYFQGNSAPDKSGLPSDRFSAERTGGSVSTLTIQRTQQEDSAVYLCASSLGLAGSASTDTQYFGPGTRLTVL.